This passage covers 14 T cell receptor beta chains from one sample sequenced in a study of graft-versus-host responses after intestinal transplantation. TCRdb's copy holds only in-frame clones and misses some; the assay was immunoSEQ multiplex PCR. The sample holds about 12,000 clones, around 88% seen once. The sample here was PBMCs, taken around 120 days after transplant. Receptor source: a human patient who received an intestinal transplant, so some T cells may come from the graft donor.

This chain connects TRBV11-2 to TRBJ2-4, with TRBD2 matching 12 bases. V lost 5 bases to trimming and J lost 2 bases; unmatched junction nucleotides: 10. The CDR3 spans 18 residues. CDR1 and CDR2 from the germline V gene are SGHAT and FQNNGV. Written as DNA, the CDR3 is TGTGCCAGCAGCCTACCTCCTCTAGCGGGAGGGTCCAAAAACATTCAGTACTTC. Translating it yields CASSLPPLAGGSKNIQYF.

The chain links TRBV7-6 to TRBJ2-7; D gene unclear. Germline values: CDR1 SGHVS, CDR2 FNYEAQ. This CDR3 has 13 amino acids. V lost 4 bases, J lost 4 bases, and 11 bases lay in between. The CDR3 protein is CASSSPTGYEQYF. CDR3 DNA: TGTGCCAGCAGCTCCCCTACTGGGTACGAGCAGTACTTC.

The rearrangement joins TRBV6-5 to TRBJ2-1; D may correspond to TRBD1 or TRBD2 (6 bases each). V was cut by 5 bases and J by 4 bases, with 9 bases left in between. Germline-derived CDR1 and CDR2 are MNHEY and SVGAGI. CDR3 length: 13 amino acids. CDR3 loop: CASSPGAYNEQFF. CDR3 nucleotide sequence: TGTGCCAGCAGTCCGGGGGCATACAATGAGCAGTTCTTC.

The CDR3 nucleotides read TGTGCCAGCAGTTACACCGGGAACACTGAAGCTTTCTTT. Protein product: CASSYTGNTEAFF. The genes are TRBV6-6 and TRBJ1-1, with unresolved D. The CDR3 is 13 residues long. The germline V and J ends were trimmed by 2 bases and 1 base, with 5 bases remaining between them. Germline lookup yields CDR1 MNHNY and CDR2 SVGAGI (reference sequence).

The chain couples TRBV9 to TRBJ2-4; 8 bases match TRBD1. Trimming took 3 bases from V and 0 from J; bases not matched to a gene: 5. The CDR3 has 16 amino acids. From germline, CDR1 is SGDLS and CDR2 YYNGEE. The CDR3 loop is CASSGGTGLAKNIQYF. CDR3 in DNA: TGTGCCAGCAGCGGCGGGACAGGCTTAGCCAAAAACATTCAGTACTTC.

The gene calls are TRBV6-5 and TRBJ1-1; D is perhaps TRBD1 (5 bases). Trimming took 9 bases from V and 1 from J, leaving 15 bases between them. Germline CDR1 is MNHEY and CDR2 is SVGAGI. The CDR3 contains 14 residues. CDR3 bases: TGTGCCAGTTACGGAGGGGCGGGGAACACTGAAGCTTTCTTT. This sequence encodes CASYGGAGNTEAFF.

The chain joins TRBV7-9 to TRBJ1-1; D remains unclear. V shed 5 bases and J shed 2 bases, with 21 bases lying between them. Germline CDR1 SEHNR, CDR2 FQNEAQ (reference sequence). The CDR3 has 17 residues. The CDR3 DNA follows: TGTGCCAGCAGCCCAAATAGATATCAGACTCCTAACACTGAAGCTTTCTTT. Translating gives CASSPNRYQTPNTEAFF.

The chain carries TRBV6-5 and TRBJ1-6; no reliable D call. The CDR3 extends over 13 amino acids. Germline V CDR1 and CDR2: MNHEY, SVGAGI. The germline V and J ends were trimmed by 6 bases and 7 bases, with 10 bases remaining between them. The CDR3 sequence: CASRTLSNSPLHF. In DNA form, the CDR3 reads TGTGCCAGCAGAACCTTATCGAATTCACCCCTCCACTTT.

This chain joins TRBV28 and TRBJ1-3; D unresolved. The CDR3 loop spans 16 amino acids. V was cut by 2 bases and J by 0 bases, with 11 bases left in between. Germline V lookup: CDR1 MDHEN, CDR2 SYDVKM. DNA of the CDR3: TGTGCCAGCAGTTTAGTCAGGACTGCCTCTGGAAACACCATATATTTT. It is translated as CASSLVRTASGNTIYF.

The V and J genes are TRBV7-8 and TRBJ1-2; D not certain. The CDR3 totals 12 residues. Germline CDR1 is SGHVS and CDR2 is FQNEAQ. V was trimmed by 3 bases and J by 5 bases, leaving 7 bases between them. The CDR3 DNA is TGTGCCAGCAGCTTTATCTCGTATGGCTACACCTTC. It specifies CASSFISYGYTF.

This clone was picked up one time. The chain links TRBV5-6 to TRBJ2-5, with TRBD2 matching 15 bases. The CDR3 consists of 19 residues. Losses at the gene ends were 4 bases for V and 5 bases for J; bases not matched to a gene: 15. From germline, CDR1 is SGHDT and CDR2 YYEEEE. The CDR3 nucleotides are TGTGCCAGCAGCCCCTTCCGCCGGACTAGCGGGAGGGAACGGGAGACCCAGTACTTC. This gives the protein CASSPFRRTSGRERETQYF.

This clone was recorded a few times. The CDR3: CASSYSESSGGYTF. CDR3 DNA sequence: TGTGCCAGCAGTTACTCCGAGTCTAGCGGTGGCTACACCTTC. V is TRBV6-6 and J is TRBJ1-2; D uncertain. CDR3 length equals 14 residues. Germline V gene lookup returns CDR1 MNHNY and CDR2 SVGAGI (reference sequence). The V and J ends lost 0 bases and 7 bases respectively, with 12 bases between them.

The chain has TRBV28 and TRBJ1-2, with 7 bases lining up with TRBD1. J gave up 2 bases and V 3 bases, and 9 bases lay outside the gene matches. This CDR3 has 16 residues. Germline V lookup: CDR1 MDHEN, CDR2 SYDVKM. CDR3 nucleotides: TGTGCCAGCAGTTTGGGAAACAGGGGTCGCAACTATGGCTACACCTTC. Translated: CASSLGNRGRNYGYTF.

The chain joins TRBV6-4 to TRBJ2-1; TRBD2 aligns across 7 bases. Germline CDR1 and CDR2: MRHNA and SNTAGT. The CDR3 runs to 15 residues. Unmatched junction bases numbered 5, after V lost 2 bases and J lost 4 bases. The DNA for the CDR3 is TGTGCCAGCAGTGACACCCCCGGGGGGTACAATGAGCAGTTCTTC. It is translated as CASSDTPGGYNEQFF.